Below are 5 T cell receptor beta chains sequenced from a single sample in a study of T-cell memory formation after mild COVID-19 (dated by TCRdb to the early 2020s). The library was obtained by 5' RACE. For sequencing, an Illumina NovaSeq 6000 was employed. TCRdb passed the public sequencing reads through fastp at Q25 and MiXCR, retaining productive beta sequences. Each CDR3 protein appears once, grouped with its most common genes and DNA. The sample profile shows 250,000 to 400,000 distinct CDR3 sequences; around an eighth of them were found once. Together, the top ten hold roughly 21% of the sample. The sequencing sample was made of PBMCs or a T cell subset sorted from them (not recorded which). The receptors stem from a man between 18 and 29 years old who had mild COVID-19 (a few samples of this study predate the infection). The sample titles of this study are shuffled in the database, so cell type and time point are left out; the donor was told from shared clones.

This chain connects TRBV10-3 to TRBJ2-3, with D perhaps being TRBD1 or TRBD2 (6 bases each). The CDR3 consists of 14 residues. Trimming removed 7 bases at V and 4 bases at J, with 15 bases between. Germline V gene sequence: CDR1 ENHRY, CDR2 SYGVKD. CDR3 sequence reads: CAIKGGIEPDTQYF. The CDR3 DNA sequence: TGTGCCATCAAGGGGGGCATAGAACCAGATACGCAGTATTTT.

This clonotype was found a few times. V is TRBV6-5 and J is TRBJ1-2, with 12 bases fitting TRBD1. Germline loops: CDR1 MNHEY, CDR2 SVGAGI. The junction had 10 bases not matched to a gene; V was cut back by 5 bases and J by 3 bases. The CDR3 spans 17 residues. In DNA, the CDR3 is TGTGCCAGCAGTCCGCTCGGGGGACAGGGGGCGGACTATGGCTACACCTTC. Translating it yields CASSPLGGQGADYGYTF.

This clonotype was picked up a small number of times. This sequence joins TRBV4-1 and TRBJ1-1; 8 bases agree with TRBD1. CDR1 is MGHRA, CDR2 YSYEKL, per germline. The CDR3 is 14 residues long. V trimming: 4 bases; J trimming: 7 bases; junction bases outside the gene matches: 8. CDR3 sequence: CASSRQTGDLEAFF. CDR3 coding DNA: TGCGCCAGCAGCCGCCAGACAGGGGATCTTGAAGCTTTCTTT.

This clonotype was detected a few times. As DNA, the CDR3 is TGTGCCAGCAGCCCCCCTCCCAGCCTCTACAATGAGCAGTTCTTC. Protein sequence: CASSPPPSLYNEQFF. The chain joins TRBV12-3 or TRBV12-4 to TRBJ2-1; D uncertain. The CDR3 runs 15 residues. Trimming took off 6 bases at V and 3 bases at J, with 15 bases between the two ends.

This clonotype was observed at least ten times. This chain links TRBV28 with TRBJ2-7; the D gene is possibly TRBD1 (6 bases). Trimming took off 6 bases at V and 5 bases at J, with 20 bases between the two ends. This CDR3 comprises 15 residues. Germline-derived CDR1 and CDR2 are MDHEN and SYDVKM. CDR3 in DNA: TGTGCCAGCAGCGAAAACCTCAGGGGCCGGAACGAGCAGTACGTC. It codes for CASSENLRGRNEQYV.